Listed below are T cell receptor beta chains from one sample, sequenced in a study of early T cells in non-severe SARS-CoV-2 infection. A single record per CDR3 protein comes from TCRdb applying MiXCR to the 5' RACE reads. The sample includes almost 45,000 distinct CDR3 sequences, 5.5% to 7.5% of them seen just once. Sequencing input: whole blood. The receptors shown here come from an adult who was a healthcare worker with PCR-confirmed SARS-CoV-2 infection or an uninfected control (not recorded which). CDR3s include the opening cysteine and the closing phenylalanine or tryptophan. Fields, in order: clone size, D gene, J gene, V gene, CDR3 DNA, CDR3 protein. The D gene is left open where the match is weak. Rows give clone size only sometimes, using once, few, many, or a class for an expanded clone.

size: few
D: -
J: TRBJ1-1
V: TRBV29-1
DNA: TGCAGCGGCCAGAACACTGAAGCTTTCTTT
CDR3: CSGQNTEAFF

size: many
D: -
J: TRBJ1-1
V: TRBV5-5
DNA: TGTGCCAGCAGCTTGGAGGCGTACATGAACACTGAAGCTTTCTTT
CDR3: CASSLEAYMNTEAFF

size: few
D: -
J: TRBJ2-1
V: TRBV7-2
DNA: TGTGCCAGCAGCTTAGTCGGGGATACCTACAATGAGCAGTTCTTC
CDR3: CASSLVGDTYNEQFF

size: large
D: TRBD1
J: TRBJ1-5
V: TRBV5-5
DNA: TGTGCCAGCAGCTTGGGACAGGGCCCTCAGCCCCAGCATTTT
CDR3: CASSLGQGPQPQHF

size: many
D: TRBD1
J: TRBJ1-1
V: TRBV28
DNA: TGTGCCAGCAGTACAGGGGGGGAGAACACTGAAGCTTTCTTT
CDR3: CASSTGGENTEAFF

size: many
D: -
J: TRBJ2-5
V: TRBV3-1
DNA: TGTGCCAGCAGCCTGGGTGATTATTGGACCCAGTACTTC
CDR3: CASSLGDYWTQYF

size: -
D: TRBD2
J: TRBJ2-4
V: TRBV2
DNA: TGTGCCAGCAGTGAATATAGGGGCGGGGGAGCCAAAAACATTCAGTACTTC
CDR3: CASSEYRGGGAKNIQYF

size: -
D: TRBD2
J: TRBJ2-7
V: TRBV27
DNA: TGTGCCAGTACCTCGGAGCTAGCGGGGCTGCTCAGCTCCTACGAGCAGTACTTC
CDR3: CASTSELAGLLSSYEQYF

size: many
D: -
J: TRBJ1-6
V: TRBV6-1
DNA: TGTGCCAGCCGGGGTCGAACAAATTCACCCCTCCACTTT
CDR3: CASRGRTNSPLHF

size: many
D: -
J: TRBJ2-1
V: TRBV20-1
DNA: TGCAGTGCTCCGATTGGACAGTCTTCCTACAATGAGCAGTTCTTC
CDR3: CSAPIGQSSYNEQFF

size: -
D: -
J: TRBJ2-1
V: TRBV7-9
DNA: TGTGCCAGCAGCCCCCGGGCGGGGGCCAAAACAAATGAGCAGTTCTTC
CDR3: CASSPRAGAKTNEQFF